This TCR beta chain was captured in a study of T cells after somatic rescue of genetic block. The CDR3 is made up of 15 amino acids. Trimming stripped 4 bases from V and 0 bases from J, with 12 bases between. Germline lookup yields CDR1 MNHNS and CDR2 SASEGT. Using immunoSEQ multiplex PCR, the repertoire was profiled, and TCRdb retains in-frame clones only, with some absent. The sample carries around 67,000 clones, approximately 90% recorded once. The rearrangement links TRBV6-1 to TRBJ1-2; possible D gene TRBD1, 6 bases. The sample comprised peripheral blood mononuclear cells (PBMCs). This clonotype originated in a man aged 30 to 45. CDR3 sequence reads: CASSARQDSNYGYTF. CDR3 coding DNA: TGTGCCAGCAGTGCCCGACAGGACTCTAACTATGGCTACACCTTC.